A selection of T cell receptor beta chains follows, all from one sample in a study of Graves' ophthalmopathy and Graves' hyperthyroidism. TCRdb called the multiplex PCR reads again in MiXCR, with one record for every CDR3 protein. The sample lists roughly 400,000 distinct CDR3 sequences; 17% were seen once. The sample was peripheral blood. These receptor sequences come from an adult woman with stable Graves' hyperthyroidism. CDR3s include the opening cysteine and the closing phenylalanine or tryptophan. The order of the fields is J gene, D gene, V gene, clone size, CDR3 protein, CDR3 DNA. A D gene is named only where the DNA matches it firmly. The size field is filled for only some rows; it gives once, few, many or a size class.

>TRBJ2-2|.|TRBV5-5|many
CASSLSGAGTGELFF
TGTGCCAGCAGCTTGTCCGGGGCAGGCACCGGGGAGCTGTTTTTT
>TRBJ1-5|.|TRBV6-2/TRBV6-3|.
CASSSPRQVNQPQHF
TGTGCCAGCAGTTCCCCCCGACAGGTCAATCAGCCCCAGCATTTT
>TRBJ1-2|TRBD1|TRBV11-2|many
CASSITGGYNYGYTF
TGTGCCAGCAGCATTACAGGGGGCTATAACTATGGCTACACCTTC
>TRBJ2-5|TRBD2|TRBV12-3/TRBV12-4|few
CASSLASGGFQETQYF
TGTGCCAGCAGTTTAGCTAGCGGGGGGTTCCAAGAGACCCAGTACTTC
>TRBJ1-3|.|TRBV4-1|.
CASSTRPGGAPTDSGNTIYF
TGCGCCAGCAGCACACGGCCGGGAGGGGCGCCTACCGACTCTGGAAACACCATATATTTT
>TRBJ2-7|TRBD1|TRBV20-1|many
CSAYGGTGYGEQYF
TGCAGTGCGTATGGGGGGACAGGTTACGGCGAGCAGTACTTC
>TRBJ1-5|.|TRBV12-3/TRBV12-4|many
CASTAGASNQPQHF
TGTGCCAGCACCGCAGGGGCGAGCAATCAGCCCCAGCATTTT
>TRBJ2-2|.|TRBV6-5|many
CASSSPPGETGELFF
TGTGCCAGCAGTAGCCCCCCGGGGGAAACCGGGGAGCTGTTTTTT
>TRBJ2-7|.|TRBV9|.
CASSVSTGSYEQYF
TGTGCCAGCAGCGTCTCTACCGGCTCCTACGAGCAGTACTTC
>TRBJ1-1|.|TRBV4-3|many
CASSRGPGTEAFF
TGCGCCAGCAGCCGAGGGCCAGGCACTGAAGCTTTCTTT
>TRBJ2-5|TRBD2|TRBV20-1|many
CSAPRLAGGLYQETQYF
TGCAGTGCACCACGACTAGCGGGAGGGTTGTACCAAGAGACCCAGTACTTC
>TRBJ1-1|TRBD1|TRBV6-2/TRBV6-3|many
CASRRDRALNTEAFF
TGTGCCAGCAGAAGGGACAGGGCCCTGAACACTGAAGCTTTCTTT
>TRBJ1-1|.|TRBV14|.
CASTLDANTEAFF
TGTGCCAGCACCCTCGATGCGAACACTGAAGCTTTCTTT
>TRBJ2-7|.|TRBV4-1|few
CASSQDPSEGSYEQYF
TGCGCCAGCAGCCAAGATCCAAGTGAGGGATCCTACGAGCAGTACTTC
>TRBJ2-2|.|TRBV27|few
CASSFYGGRGELFF
TGTGCCAGCAGTTTTTACGGGGGCCGCGGGGAGCTGTTTTTT
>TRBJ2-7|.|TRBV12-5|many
CASGLVLLADGDYEQYF
TGTGCTAGTGGTTTGGTCCTTCTAGCTGACGGCGACTACGAGCAGTACTTC
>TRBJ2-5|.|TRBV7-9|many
CASSLGQGLTQETQYF
TGTGCCAGCAGCCTCGGGCAGGGCCTAACCCAAGAGACCCAGTACTTC
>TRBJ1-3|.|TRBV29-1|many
CSVAENSGNTIYF
TGCAGCGTTGCAGAAAATTCTGGAAACACCATATATTTT
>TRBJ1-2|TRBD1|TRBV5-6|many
CASSTRQGAQRSYTF
TGTGCCAGCAGCACGCGACAGGGGGCGCAGAGAAGCTACACCTTC
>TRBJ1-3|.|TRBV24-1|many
CATSTTGDPYNSGNTIYF
TGTGCCACCAGTACTACAGGAGATCCTTATAATTCTGGAAACACCATATATTTT